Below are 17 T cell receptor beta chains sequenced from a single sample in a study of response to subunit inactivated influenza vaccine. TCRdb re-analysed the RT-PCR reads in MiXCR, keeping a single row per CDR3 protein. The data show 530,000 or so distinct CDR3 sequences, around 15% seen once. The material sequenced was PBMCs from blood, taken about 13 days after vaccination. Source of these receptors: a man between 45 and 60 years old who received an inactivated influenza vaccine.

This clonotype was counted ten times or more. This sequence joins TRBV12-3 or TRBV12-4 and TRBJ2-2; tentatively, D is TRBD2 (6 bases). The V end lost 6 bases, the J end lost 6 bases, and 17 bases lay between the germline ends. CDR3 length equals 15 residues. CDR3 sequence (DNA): TGTGCCAGCAGCTATGCCGGGACGGGGGCCGGGGAGCTGTTTTTT. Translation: CASSYAGTGAGELFF.

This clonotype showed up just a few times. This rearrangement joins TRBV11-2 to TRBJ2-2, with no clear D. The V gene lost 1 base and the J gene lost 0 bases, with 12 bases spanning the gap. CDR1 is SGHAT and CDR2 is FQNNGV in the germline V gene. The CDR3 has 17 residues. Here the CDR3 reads CASSLGPATPNTGELFF. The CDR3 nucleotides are TGTGCCAGCAGCTTAGGGCCAGCTACCCCGAACACCGGGGAGCTGTTTTTT.

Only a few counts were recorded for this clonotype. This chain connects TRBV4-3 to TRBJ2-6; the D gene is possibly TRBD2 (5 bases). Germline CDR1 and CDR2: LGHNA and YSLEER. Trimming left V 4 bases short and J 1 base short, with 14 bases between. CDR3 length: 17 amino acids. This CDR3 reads CASSLQLEGSGANVLTF. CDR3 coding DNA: TGCGCCAGCAGCCTGCAACTAGAGGGTTCTGGGGCCAACGTCCTGACTTTC.

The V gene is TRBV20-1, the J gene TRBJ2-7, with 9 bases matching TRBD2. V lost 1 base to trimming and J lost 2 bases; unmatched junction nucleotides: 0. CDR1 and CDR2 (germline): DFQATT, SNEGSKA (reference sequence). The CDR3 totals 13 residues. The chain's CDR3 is CSARGLAAYEQYF. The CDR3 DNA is TGCAGTGCTAGAGGACTAGCGGCCTACGAGCAGTACTTC.

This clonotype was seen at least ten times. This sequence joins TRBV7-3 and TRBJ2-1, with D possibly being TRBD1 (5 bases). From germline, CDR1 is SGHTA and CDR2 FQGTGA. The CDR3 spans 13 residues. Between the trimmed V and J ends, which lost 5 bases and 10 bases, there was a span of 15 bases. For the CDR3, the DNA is TGTGCCAGCAGCCCCCTAGGGGTGAGCGAGCAGTTCTTC. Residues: CASSPLGVSEQFF. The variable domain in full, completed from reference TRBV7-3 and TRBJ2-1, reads GAGVSQTPSNKVTEKGKYVELRCDPISGHTALYWYRQSLGQGPEFLIYFQGTGAADDSGLPNDRFFAVRPEGSVSTLKIQRTERGDSAVYLCASSPLGVSEQFFGPGTRLTVL.

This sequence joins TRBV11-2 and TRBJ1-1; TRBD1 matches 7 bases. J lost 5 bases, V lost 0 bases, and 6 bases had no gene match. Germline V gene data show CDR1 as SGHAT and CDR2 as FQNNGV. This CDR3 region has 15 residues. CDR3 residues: CASSLETGFWTEAFF. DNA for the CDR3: TGTGCCAGCAGCTTAGAGACAGGGTTCTGGACTGAAGCTTTCTTT.

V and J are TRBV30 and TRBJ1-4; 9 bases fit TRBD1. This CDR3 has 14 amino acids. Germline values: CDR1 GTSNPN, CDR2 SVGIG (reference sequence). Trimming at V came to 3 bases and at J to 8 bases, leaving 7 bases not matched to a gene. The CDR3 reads CAWSPGTGLEKLFF. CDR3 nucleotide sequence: TGTGCCTGGAGCCCCGGGACAGGGCTCGAAAAACTGTTTTTT.

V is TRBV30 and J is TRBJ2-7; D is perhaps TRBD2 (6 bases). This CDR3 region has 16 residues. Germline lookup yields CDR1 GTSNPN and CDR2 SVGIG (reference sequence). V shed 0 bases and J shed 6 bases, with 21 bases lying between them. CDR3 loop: CAWSVGRTGGTAEQYF. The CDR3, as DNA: TGTGCCTGGAGTGTAGGACGTACAGGAGGGACGGCCGAGCAGTACTTC.

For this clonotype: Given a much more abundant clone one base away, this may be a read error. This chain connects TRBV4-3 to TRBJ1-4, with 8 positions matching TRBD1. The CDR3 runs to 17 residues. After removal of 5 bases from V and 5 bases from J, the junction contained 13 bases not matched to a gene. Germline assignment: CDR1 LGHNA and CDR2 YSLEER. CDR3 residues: CASSYQTGQATNEKLFF. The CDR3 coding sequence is TGCGCCAGCAGCTATCAAACGGGACAGGCGACGAATGAAAAACTGTTTTTT.

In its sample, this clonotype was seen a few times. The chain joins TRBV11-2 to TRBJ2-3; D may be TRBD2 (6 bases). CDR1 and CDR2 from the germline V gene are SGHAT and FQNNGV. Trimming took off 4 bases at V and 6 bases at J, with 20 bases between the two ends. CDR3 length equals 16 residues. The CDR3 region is CASSSPGLPLEDTQYF. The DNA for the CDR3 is TGTGCCAGCAGCTCCCCGGGACTTCCCCTCGAGGATACGCAGTATTTT.

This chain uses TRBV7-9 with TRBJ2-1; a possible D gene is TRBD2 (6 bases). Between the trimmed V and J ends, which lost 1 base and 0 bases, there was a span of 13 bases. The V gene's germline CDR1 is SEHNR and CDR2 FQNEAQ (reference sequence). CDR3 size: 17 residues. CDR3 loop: CASSLGPAGSSYNEQFF. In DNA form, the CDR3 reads TGTGCCAGCAGCTTAGGACCGGCGGGAAGCTCCTACAATGAGCAGTTCTTC.

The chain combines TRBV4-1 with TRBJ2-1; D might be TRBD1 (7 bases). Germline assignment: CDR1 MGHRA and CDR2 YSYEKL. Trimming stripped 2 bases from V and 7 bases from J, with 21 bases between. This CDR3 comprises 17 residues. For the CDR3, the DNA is TGCGCCAGCAGCCAACGGGACAGAGGAGGGAGTATTAATGAGCAGTTCTTC. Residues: CASSQRDRGGSINEQFF.

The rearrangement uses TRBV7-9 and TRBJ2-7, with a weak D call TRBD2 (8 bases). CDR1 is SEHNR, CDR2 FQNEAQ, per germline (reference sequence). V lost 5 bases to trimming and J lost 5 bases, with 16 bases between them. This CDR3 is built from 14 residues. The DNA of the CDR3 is TGTGCCAGCAGCCTCGGGAGGGGGACAGACGAGCAGTACTTC. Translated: CASSLGRGTDEQYF.

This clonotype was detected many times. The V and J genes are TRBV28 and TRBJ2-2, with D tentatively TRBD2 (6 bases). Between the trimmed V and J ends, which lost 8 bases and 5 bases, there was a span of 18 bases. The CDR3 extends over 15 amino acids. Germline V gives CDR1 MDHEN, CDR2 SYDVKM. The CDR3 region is CASFTIAEGTGELFF. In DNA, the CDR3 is TGTGCCAGCTTTACAATAGCGGAAGGGACCGGGGAGCTGTTTTTT.

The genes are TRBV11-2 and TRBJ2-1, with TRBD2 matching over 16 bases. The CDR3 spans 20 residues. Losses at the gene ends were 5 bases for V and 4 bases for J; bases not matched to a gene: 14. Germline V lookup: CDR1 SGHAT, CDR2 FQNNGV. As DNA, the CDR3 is TGTGCCAGCAGCCCAGGGACTAGCGGGAGGGCCCTCCTTTCGTACAATGAGCAGTTCTTC. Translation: CASSPGTSGRALLSYNEQFF.

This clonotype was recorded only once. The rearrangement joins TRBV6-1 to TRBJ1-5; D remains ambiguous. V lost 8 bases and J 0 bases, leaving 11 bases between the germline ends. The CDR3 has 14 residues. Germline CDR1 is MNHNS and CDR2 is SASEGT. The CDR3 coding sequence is TGTGCCAGCGGGTTGGGTAATAGCAATCAGCCCCAGCATTTT. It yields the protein CASGLGNSNQPQHF.

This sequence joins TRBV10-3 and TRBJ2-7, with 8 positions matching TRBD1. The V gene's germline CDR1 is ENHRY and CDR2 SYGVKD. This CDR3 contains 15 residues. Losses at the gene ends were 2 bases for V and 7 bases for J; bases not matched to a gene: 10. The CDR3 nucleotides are TGTGCCATCAGTGAGCGGAGCGGACAGGGAGGTGAGCAGTACTTC. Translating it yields CAISERSGQGGEQYF.